The 2 T cell receptor beta chains below were found in one sample sequenced in a study of shared clonotypes between healthy human individuals. Here immunoSEQ multiplex PCR was the method, and the copy in TCRdb shows in-frame clones only, minus some. The table lists 2 million to 2.5 million clones, roughly 90% of them singletons. The sample taken for sequencing was naive CD4+ T cells from PBMCs. Specified subset: CD45RA+ positively selected. The receptors stem from a man between 18 and 35 years old in good health. Some clones in this sample may be carry-over from other donors' samples.

The CDR3 region is CASTHRDISYEQYF. CDR3 DNA sequence: TGTGCCAGTACACACCGGGACATTTCCTACGAGCAGTACTTC. This chain connects TRBV7-8 to TRBJ2-7; D is possibly TRBD1 (6 bases). The CDR3 covers 14 residues. V was trimmed by 9 bases and J by 1 base, leaving 16 bases between them. Germline V gives CDR1 SGHVS, CDR2 FQNEAQ.

The J gene is TRBJ2-1, the V gene TRBV4-3; no firm D call. The germline V gene encodes CDR1 LGHNA and CDR2 YSLEER. Trimming pared 0 bases from V and 4 bases from J, leaving 7 bases between. CDR3 length: 14 amino acids. The DNA of the CDR3 is TGCGCCAGCAGCCAAGAGGCCGGGTACAATGAGCAGTTCTTC. Amino acids: CASSQEAGYNEQFF.